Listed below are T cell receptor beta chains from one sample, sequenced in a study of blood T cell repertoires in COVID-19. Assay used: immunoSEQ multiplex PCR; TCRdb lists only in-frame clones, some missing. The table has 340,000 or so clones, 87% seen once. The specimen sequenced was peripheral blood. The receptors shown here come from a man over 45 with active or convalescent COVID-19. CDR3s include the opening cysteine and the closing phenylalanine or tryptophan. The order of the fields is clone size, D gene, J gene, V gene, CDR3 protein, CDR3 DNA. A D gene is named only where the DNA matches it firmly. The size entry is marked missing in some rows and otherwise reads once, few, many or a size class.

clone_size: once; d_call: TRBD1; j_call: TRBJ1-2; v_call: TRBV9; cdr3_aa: CASSAQGAPANYGYTF; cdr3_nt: TGTGCCAGCAGCGCACAGGGGGCTCCAGCTAACTATGGCTACACCTTC
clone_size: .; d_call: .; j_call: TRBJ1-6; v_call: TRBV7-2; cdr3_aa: CASSLEPRNSPLHF; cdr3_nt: TGTGCCAGCAGCCTAGAGCCCCGGAATTCACCCCTCCACTTT
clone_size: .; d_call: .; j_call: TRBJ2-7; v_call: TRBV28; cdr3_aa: CASRQGPSGEQYF; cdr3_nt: TGTGCCAGCAGACAGGGCCCAAGTGGGGAGCAGTACTTC
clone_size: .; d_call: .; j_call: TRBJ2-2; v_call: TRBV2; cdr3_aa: CASRVGTYSTGELFF; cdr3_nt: TGTGCCAGCAGGGTGGGGACTTACTCCACCGGGGAGCTGTTTTTT
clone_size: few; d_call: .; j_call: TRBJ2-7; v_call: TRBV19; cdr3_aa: CASSTGQGEQYF; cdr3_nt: TGTGCCAGTAGTACCGGGCAGGGGGAGCAGTACTTC
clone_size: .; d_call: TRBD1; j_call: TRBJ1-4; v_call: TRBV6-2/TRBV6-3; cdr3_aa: CASSPALGTGFEEKLFF; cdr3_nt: TGTGCCAGCAGCCCTGCCCTAGGGACAGGGTTTGAGGAAAAACTGTTTTTT
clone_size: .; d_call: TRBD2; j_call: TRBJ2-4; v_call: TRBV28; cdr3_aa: CASSTPGRAGNIQYF; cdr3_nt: TGTGCCAGCAGTACGCCGGGGAGGGCGGGGAACATTCAGTACTTC
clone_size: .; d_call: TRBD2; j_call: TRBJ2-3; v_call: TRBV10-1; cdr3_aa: CASSGTSGLDTQYF; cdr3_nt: TGCGCCAGCAGTGGGACTAGCGGATTGGATACGCAGTATTTT
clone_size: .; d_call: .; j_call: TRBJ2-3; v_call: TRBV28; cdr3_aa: CASSFRTTGTDTQYF; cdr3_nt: TGTGCCAGCAGTTTTAGGACTACGGGCACAGATACGCAGTATTTT
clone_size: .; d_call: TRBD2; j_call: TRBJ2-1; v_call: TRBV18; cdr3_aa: CASSNSGEGLGEQFF; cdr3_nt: TGTGCCAGCTCAAATAGTGGGGAGGGCCTTGGTGAGCAGTTCTTC
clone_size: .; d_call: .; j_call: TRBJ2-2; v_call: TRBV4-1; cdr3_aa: CASSPLILTGELFF; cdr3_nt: TGCGCCAGCAGCCCCCTAATCCTAACCGGGGAGCTGTTTTTT
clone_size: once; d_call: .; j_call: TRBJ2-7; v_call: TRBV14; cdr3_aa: CASSQDRQYEQYF; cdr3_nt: TGTGCCAGCAGCCAAGATCGACAGTACGAGCAGTACTTC
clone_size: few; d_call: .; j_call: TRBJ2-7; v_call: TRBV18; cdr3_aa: CASSKTGYEQYF; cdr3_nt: TGTGCCAGCTCAAAGACAGGCTACGAGCAGTACTTC
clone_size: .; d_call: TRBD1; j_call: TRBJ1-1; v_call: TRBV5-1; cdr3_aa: CASSLGQGAYVNTEAFF; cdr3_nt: TGCGCCAGCAGCTTGGGACAGGGGGCATATGTGAACACTGAAGCTTTCTTT
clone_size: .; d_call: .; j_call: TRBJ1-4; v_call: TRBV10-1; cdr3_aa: CASSLPTGKIRSGEKLFF; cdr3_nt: TGCGCCAGCAGTCTTCCTACAGGGAAGATCCGGTCGGGTGAAAAACTGTTTTTT
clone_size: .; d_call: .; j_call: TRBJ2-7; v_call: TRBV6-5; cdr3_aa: CASSWGVLEPYEQYF; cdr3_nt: TGTGCCAGCAGCTGGGGGGTGCTTGAGCCCTACGAGCAGTACTTC
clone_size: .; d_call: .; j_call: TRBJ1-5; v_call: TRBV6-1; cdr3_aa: CASSEAREGSQHF; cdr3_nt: TGTGCCAGCAGTGAAGCCAGGGAGGGGTCCCAGCATTTT
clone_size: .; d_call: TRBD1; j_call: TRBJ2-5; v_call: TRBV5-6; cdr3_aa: CASSPGQGPQETQYF; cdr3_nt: TGTGCCAGCAGCCCGGGACAGGGACCTCAAGAGACCCAGTACTTC
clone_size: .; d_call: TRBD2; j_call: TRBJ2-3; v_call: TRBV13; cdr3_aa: CASSSYGLATDTQYF; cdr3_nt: TGTGCCAGCAGCTCGTATGGACTAGCTACAGATACGCAGTATTTT
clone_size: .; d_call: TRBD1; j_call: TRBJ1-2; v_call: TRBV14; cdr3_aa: CASSLLQGQNYGYTF; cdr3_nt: TGTGCCAGCAGCCTCCTACAGGGGCAGAACTATGGCTACACCTTC
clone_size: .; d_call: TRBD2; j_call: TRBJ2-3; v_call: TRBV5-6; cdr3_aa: CASSRTSGGTDTQYF; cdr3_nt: TGTGCCAGCAGCCGCACTAGCGGGGGGACAGATACGCAGTATTTT
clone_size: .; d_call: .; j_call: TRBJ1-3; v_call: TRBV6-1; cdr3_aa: CASSERGRGSGNTIYF; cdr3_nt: TGTGCCAGCAGTGAAAGAGGCAGGGGATCCGGAAACACCATATATTTT
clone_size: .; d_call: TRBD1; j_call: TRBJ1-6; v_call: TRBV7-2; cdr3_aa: CASSSRPGGSSYNSPLHF; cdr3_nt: TGTGCCAGCAGTTCTCGTCCAGGGGGGAGCTCCTATAATTCACCCCTCCACTTT
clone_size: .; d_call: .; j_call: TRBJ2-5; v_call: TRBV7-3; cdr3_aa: CASSLTALETQYF; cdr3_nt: TGTGCCAGCAGCCTGACAGCGTTAGAGACCCAGTACTTC
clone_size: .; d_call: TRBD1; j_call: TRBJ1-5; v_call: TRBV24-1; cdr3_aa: CATTFYNRDRGANQPQHF; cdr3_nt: TGTGCCACGACTTTTTATAACCGGGACAGGGGCGCTAATCAGCCCCAGCATTTT
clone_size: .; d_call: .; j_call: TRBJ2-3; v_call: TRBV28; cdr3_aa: CASIGEGRRTDTQYF; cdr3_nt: TGTGCCAGCATAGGGGAAGGGAGGCGGACAGATACGCAGTATTTT
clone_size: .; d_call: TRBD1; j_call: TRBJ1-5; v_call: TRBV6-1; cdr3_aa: CASSSGQGIGQPQHF; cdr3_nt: TGTGCCAGCAGTTCCGGACAGGGAATAGGTCAGCCCCAGCATTTT
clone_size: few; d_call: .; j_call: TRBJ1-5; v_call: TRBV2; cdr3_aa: CASRREPGPQHF; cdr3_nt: TGTGCCAGCAGGAGGGAACCGGGACCCCAGCATTTT
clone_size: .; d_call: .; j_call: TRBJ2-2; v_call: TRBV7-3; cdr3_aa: CASSSTSTGELFF; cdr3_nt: TGTGCCAGCAGCTCCACGAGTACCGGGGAGCTGTTTTTT
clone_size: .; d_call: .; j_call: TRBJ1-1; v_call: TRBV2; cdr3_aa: CASSGESPEAFF; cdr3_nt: TGTGCCAGCTCCGGGGAATCCCCTGAAGCTTTCTTT
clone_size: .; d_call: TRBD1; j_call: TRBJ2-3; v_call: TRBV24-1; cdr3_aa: CATSDFDRGTDTQYF; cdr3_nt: TGTGCCACCAGTGATTTCGACAGGGGGACAGATACGCAGTATTTT
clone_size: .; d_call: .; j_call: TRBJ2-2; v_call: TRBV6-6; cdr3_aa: CASSYARDTGELFF; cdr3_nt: TGTGCCAGCAGTTACGCCAGGGATACCGGGGAGCTGTTTTTT
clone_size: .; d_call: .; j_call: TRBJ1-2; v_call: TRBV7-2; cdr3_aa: CASSSLTQARLYGYTF; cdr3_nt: TGTGCCAGCAGCTCCTTGACACAGGCACGCCTCTATGGCTACACCTTC
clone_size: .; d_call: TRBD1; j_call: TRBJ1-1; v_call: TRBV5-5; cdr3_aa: CASSRTGGTDTEAFF; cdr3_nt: TGTGCCAGCAGCCGAACAGGGGGCACGGACACTGAAGCTTTCTTT
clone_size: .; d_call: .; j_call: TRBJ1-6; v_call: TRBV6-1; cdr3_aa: CASSEKWVQGSPLHF; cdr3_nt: TGTGCCAGCAGTGAAAAGTGGGTTCAGGGGTCACCCCTCCACTTT
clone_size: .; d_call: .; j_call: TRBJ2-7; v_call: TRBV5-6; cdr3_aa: CASSLEAGAEQYF; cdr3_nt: TGTGCCAGCAGCTTGGAGGCAGGGGCCGAGCAGTACTTC
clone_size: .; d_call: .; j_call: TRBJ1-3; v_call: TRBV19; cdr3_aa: CASSMQAGNTIYF; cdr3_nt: TGTGCCAGTAGTATGCAGGCGGGAAACACCATATATTTT
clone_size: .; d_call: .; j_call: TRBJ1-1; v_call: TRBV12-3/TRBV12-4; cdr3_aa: CASNQGTEAFF; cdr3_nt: TGTGCCAGCAACCAGGGTACTGAAGCTTTCTTT
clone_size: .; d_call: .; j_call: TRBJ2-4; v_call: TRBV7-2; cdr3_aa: CASSLGIWGLGNIQYF; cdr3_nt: TGTGCCAGCAGCTTAGGGATTTGGGGGCTTGGAAACATTCAGTACTTC
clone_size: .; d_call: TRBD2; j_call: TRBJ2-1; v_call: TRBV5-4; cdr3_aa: CASRSRGGSYNEQFF; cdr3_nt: TGTGCCAGCAGATCGCGGGGGGGCTCCTACAATGAGCAGTTCTTC
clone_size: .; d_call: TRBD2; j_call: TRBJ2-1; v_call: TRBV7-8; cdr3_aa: CASSSWGGRRYNEQFF; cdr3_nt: TGTGCCAGCAGCTCCTGGGGCGGGAGGCGGTACAATGAGCAGTTCTTC
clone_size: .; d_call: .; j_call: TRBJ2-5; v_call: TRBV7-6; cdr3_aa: CASSPSGETQYF; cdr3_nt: TGTGCCAGCAGCCCGAGCGGGGAGACCCAGTACTTC
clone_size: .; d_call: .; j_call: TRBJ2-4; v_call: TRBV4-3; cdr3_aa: CASSLTGDAKNIQYF; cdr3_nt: TGCGCCAGCAGCCTTACGGGGGACGCCAAAAACATTCAGTACTTC
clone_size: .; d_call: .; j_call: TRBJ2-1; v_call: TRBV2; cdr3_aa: CASSEGEVGLNEQFF; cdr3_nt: TGTGCCAGCAGTGAAGGGGAGGTGGGGCTCAATGAGCAGTTCTTC
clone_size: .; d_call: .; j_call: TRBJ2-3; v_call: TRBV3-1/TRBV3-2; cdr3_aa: CASMRRLQSSTDTQYF; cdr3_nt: TGTGCCAGCATGAGGCGTCTCCAATCTAGCACAGATACGCAGTATTTT
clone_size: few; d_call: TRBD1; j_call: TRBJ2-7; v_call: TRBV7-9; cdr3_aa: CASSLGTGSSYEQYF; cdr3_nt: TGTGCCAGCAGCTTGGGGACAGGGTCCTCCTACGAGCAGTACTTC
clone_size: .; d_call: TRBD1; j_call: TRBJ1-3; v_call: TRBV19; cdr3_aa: CASSMRQGAGGNTIYF; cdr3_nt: TGTGCCAGTAGTATGCGACAGGGGGCTGGTGGAAACACCATATATTTT
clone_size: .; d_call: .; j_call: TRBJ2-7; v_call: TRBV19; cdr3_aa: CASSVTPAGRSYEQYF; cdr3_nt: TGTGCCAGTAGTGTCACCCCGGCAGGGAGGTCCTACGAGCAGTACTTC
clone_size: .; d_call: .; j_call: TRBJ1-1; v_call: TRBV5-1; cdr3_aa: CASSLVPLPRTNTEAFF; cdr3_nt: TGCGCCAGCAGCTTGGTACCCCTTCCGAGAACGAACACTGAAGCTTTCTTT
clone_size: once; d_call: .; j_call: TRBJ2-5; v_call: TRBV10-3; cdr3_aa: CAIRGTSGTQYF; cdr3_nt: TGTGCCATCAGGGGGACTTCGGGGACCCAGTACTTC
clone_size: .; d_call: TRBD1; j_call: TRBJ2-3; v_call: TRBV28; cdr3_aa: CASSGGQDTDTQYF; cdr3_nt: TGTGCCAGCAGTGGGGGACAGGACACAGATACGCAGTATTTT
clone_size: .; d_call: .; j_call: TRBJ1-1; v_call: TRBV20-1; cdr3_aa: CSAKRPEKAFF; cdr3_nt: TGCAGTGCTAAAAGGCCGGAGAAAGCTTTCTTT
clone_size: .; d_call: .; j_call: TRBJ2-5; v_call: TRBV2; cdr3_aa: CASRQAKTAGHKETQYF; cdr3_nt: TGTGCCAGCAGACAGGCTAAGACCGCCGGGCACAAAGAGACCCAGTACTTC
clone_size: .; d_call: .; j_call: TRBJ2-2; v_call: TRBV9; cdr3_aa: CASSLRPISTGELFF; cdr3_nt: TGTGCCAGCAGCCTCCGTCCAATCAGCACCGGGGAGCTGTTTTTT
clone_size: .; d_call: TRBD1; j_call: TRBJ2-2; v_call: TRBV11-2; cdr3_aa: CASSFSDRGGDTGELFF; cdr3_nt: TGTGCCAGCAGCTTCTCCGACAGGGGTGGGGACACCGGGGAGCTGTTTTTT
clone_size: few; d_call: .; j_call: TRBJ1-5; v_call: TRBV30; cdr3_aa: CAWSASRGPGSNQPQHF; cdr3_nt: TGTGCCTGGAGTGCGTCGCGGGGGCCCGGGAGCAATCAGCCCCAGCATTTT
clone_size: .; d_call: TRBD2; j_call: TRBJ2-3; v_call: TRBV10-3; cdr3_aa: CAINTVGTSGTDTQYF; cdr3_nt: TGTGCCATCAACACCGTGGGGACTAGCGGCACAGATACGCAGTATTTT
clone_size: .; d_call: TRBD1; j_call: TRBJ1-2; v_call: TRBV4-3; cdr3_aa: CASSQKRGGQGSDLSGYTF; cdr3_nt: TGCGCCAGCAGCCAGAAGAGGGGAGGACAGGGGAGCGACTTGAGTGGCTACACCTTC